This T cell receptor beta chain was sequenced in a study of T cell responses to AZD1222 COVID-19 vaccine. CDR1 and CDR2 from the germline V gene are SGHNT and YENEEA. The V end was cut by 4 bases, the J end by 10 bases, with 20 bases between. CDR3 length: 15 amino acids. Repertoires were generated with immunoSEQ multiplex PCR, while TCRdb's copy carries only in-frame clones and drops some. The sample lists 150,000 or so clones; 89% were seen once. The chain carries TRBV11-3 and TRBJ2-1; either TRBD1 or TRBD2 may supply D (5 bases each). This clonotype was obtained from an adult in good health. Sample: peripheral blood, taken on day 0 of AZD1222 vaccination. The CDR3 protein is CASSSTGTNFMEQFF. The CDR3 DNA reads TGTGCCAGCAGCTCCACCGGGACCAACTTCATGGAGCAGTTCTTC.